This T cell receptor beta chain was captured in a study of PD-L1 blockade in urothelial cancer (dated by TCRdb to between 2016 and 2019). Notes on the research overall: Every patient began therapy in about 2014 and was given atezolizumab 1,200 mg intravenously every 3 weeks. About 90% of the roughly 29 patients were identified as males with urothelial cancer of bladder origin, and a prior smoking history was reported by 18 of 29 patients. Twenty-nine patients had pretreatment blood TCR-seq, approximately 24 had at least one posttreatment blood collection, and approximately 24 had tumor TCR-seq. The study, an exploratory multi-omic analysis, examined somatic, immune and clinical correlates of response to PD-L1 blockade with atezolizumab in urothelial cancer. Durable clinical benefit meant progression-free survival longer than 6 months, and TCR features were also tested against progression-free and overall survival. About 10 patients achieved durable clinical benefit and about 22 did not. Whole exome sequencing and RNA sequencing of pretreatment tumors were performed alongside TCR sequencing in the same patients. Blood samples were analyzed 3 weeks after the start of treatment (second dose) and 6 weeks after the start of treatment. Blood samples yielded a median of around 150,000 T cells and more than 75,000 unique TCRs, with median clonality roughly 0.084. Patients had an ECOG performance status of 0 or 1 and had received between 0 and 3 prior chemotherapy regimens. Pretreatment tumor samples and matched peripheral blood, collected serially before and after atezolizumab treatment, underwent TCR sequencing. Beyond this particular receptor, the publication reports: Because of the small sample size (n of about 29) and the many exploratory analyses performed, the results are intended to be regarded as hypothesis-generating. A pretreatment peripheral blood TCR clonality below the median was linked to improved progression-free and overall survival. Patients with durable benefit showed greater expansion of tumor-associated TCR clones in peripheral blood 3 weeks after starting treatment (n of about 22, p = 0.022).

In the paper's terms, the time point label means: pretreatment peripheral blood. A cohort of around 28 patients with locally advanced or metastatic urothelial carcinoma, treated at Memorial Sloan Kettering on a trial protocol, was included. Peripheral blood mononuclear cells were collected pretreatment and during treatment, at between 1 and 8 total time points per patient. The Qiagen DNeasy Blood extraction kit was used to purify genomic DNA from total PBMCs and from tumor samples. Collected pretreatment and during treatment, PBMCs were isolated and stored as previously described. The CDR3 starts with the cysteine, ends with the phenylalanine, and has 12 residues. Just the 36-base CDR3 DNA is kept, in frame starting at base 1. The germline V gene encodes CDR1 LNHDA and CDR2 SQIVND (reference sequence). Trimming takes 6 bases off V and 8 bases off J; junction bases not matched to a gene: 2. Comment on this clone: There is no known antigen for this receptor. Base qualities were left out, and no much larger clone turns up one base away.

Synthetic TCR analog templates were spiked into each PCR so that absolute template abundance could be estimated from read counts. The immunoSEQ assay was used to amplify TCRbeta CDR3 regions from genomic DNA with bias-controlled V and J gene primers. Sequencing of rearranged TCRbeta segments was done at approximately 20X coverage. On the authors' methods: Sequencing errors were corrected by clustering and CDR3s were annotated against IMGT to assign V, D and J genes. Only productive TCRbeta rearrangements were used in downstream analyses, excluding out-of-frame or stop-codon sequences. Clonality was calculated as one minus the Shannon entropy normalized by the log of the number of unique productive sequences. Clones differing between time points or between blood and tumor were identified by Fisher's exact test with Benjamini-Hochberg correction at adjusted p below 0.01. TCRdb took over this immuneACCESS table, retaining in-frame rearrangements with V and J assigned. Such tables are incomplete; in checked studies, under half of the missing clones stem from an unresolved V gene, and the remainder is unexplained. V and J calls and clone size come straight from that table; D and trimming were deduced from the DNA. The sample contains about 88,000 clones, roughly nine tenths of them found a single time. Clones ranked in the top ten supply around 1% of the sample.

The clonotype originates from a woman older than 75 with urothelial cancer. The specimen comprised PBMCs, sampled around atezolizumab (anti-PD-L1) treatment. Recombination connected TRBV19 to TRBJ2-5; TRBD1 matches 11 bases in the middle. The CDR3 corresponds to CASRGQGATQYF. The DNA reads as follows: TGTGCCAGTAGAGGACAGGGGGCCACCCAGTACTTC.